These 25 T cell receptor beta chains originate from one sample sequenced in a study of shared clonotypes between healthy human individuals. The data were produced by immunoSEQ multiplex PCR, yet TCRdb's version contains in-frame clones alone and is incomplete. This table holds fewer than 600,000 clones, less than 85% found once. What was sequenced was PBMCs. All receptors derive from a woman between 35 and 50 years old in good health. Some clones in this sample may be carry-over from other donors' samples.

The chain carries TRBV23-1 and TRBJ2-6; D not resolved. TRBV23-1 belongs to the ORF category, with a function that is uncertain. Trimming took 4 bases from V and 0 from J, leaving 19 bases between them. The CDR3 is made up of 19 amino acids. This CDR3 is CASSLGPCGPGSGANVLTF. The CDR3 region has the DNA TGCGCCAGCAGTCTAGGACCCTGCGGCCCCGGCTCTGGGGCCAACGTCCTGACTTTC.

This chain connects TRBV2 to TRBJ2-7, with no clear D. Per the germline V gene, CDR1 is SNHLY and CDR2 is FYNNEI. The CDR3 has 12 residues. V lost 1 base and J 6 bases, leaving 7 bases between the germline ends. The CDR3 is CASSEGQPEQYF. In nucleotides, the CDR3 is TGTGCCAGCAGTGAAGGGCAGCCCGAGCAGTACTTC.

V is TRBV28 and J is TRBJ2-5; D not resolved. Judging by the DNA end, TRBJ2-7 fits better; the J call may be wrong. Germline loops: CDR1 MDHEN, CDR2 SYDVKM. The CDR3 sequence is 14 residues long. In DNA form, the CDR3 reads TGTGCCAGCAGTTTAAAGCCTAGCTCCTACGAGCAGTACTTC. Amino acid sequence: CASSLKPSSYEQYF.

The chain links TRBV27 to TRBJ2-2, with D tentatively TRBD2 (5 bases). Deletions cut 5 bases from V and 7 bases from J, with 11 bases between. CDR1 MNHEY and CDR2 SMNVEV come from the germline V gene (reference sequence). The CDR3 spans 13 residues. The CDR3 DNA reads TGTGCCAGCAGTATTCGGGGTGGCGGGGAGCTGTTTTTT. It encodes CASSIRGGGELFF.

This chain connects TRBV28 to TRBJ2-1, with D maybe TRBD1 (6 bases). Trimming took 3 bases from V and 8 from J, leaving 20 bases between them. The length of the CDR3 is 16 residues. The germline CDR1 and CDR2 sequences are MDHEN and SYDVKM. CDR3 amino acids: CASSFQGGQGQDEQFF. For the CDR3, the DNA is TGTGCCAGCAGTTTCCAGGGTGGGCAGGGGCAGGATGAGCAGTTCTTC.

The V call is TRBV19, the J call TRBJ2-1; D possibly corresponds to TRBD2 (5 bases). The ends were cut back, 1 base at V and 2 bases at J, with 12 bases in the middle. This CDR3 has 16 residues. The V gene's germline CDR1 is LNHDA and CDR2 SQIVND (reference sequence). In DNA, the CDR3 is TGTGCCAGTAGTATAGCTGGGAGTCCCCCCTACAATGAGCAGTTCTTC. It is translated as CASSIAGSPPYNEQFF.

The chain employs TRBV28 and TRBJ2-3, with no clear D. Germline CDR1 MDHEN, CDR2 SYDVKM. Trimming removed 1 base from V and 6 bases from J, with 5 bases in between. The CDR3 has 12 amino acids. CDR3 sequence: CASSLSGDTQYF. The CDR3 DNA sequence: TGTGCCAGCAGTTTATCCGGGGATACGCAGTATTTT.

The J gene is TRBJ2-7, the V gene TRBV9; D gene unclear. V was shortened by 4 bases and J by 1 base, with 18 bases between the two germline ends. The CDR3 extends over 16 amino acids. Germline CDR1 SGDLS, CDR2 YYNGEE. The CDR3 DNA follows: TGTGCCAGCAGCCCCACCAGCTATTTGAGTTCCTACGAGCAGTACTTC. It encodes CASSPTSYLSSYEQYF.

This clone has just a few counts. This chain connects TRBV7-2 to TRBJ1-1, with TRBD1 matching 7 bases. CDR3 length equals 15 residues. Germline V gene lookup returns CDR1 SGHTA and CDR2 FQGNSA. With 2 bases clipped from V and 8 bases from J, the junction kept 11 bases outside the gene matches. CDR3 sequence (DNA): TGTGCCAGCAGCTTAAGGGCCAGGGGGGTCTTCGAAGCTTTCTTT. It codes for CASSLRARGVFEAFF.

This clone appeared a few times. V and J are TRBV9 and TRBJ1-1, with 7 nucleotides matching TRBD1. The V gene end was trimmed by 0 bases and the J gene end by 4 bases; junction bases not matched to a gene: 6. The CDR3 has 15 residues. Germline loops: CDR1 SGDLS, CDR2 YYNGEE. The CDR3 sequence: CASSVAVTGTTEAFF. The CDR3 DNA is TGTGCCAGCAGCGTAGCAGTGACAGGGACCACTGAAGCTTTCTTT.

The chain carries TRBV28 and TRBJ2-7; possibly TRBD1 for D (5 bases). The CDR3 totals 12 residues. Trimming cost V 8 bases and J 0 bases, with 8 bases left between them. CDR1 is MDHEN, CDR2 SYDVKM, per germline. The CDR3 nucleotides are TGTGCCAGCGGCAGGGCCTCCTACGAGCAGTACTTC. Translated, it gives CASGRASYEQYF.

CDR3 residues: CASSFRGAQYF. In DNA, the CDR3 is TGTGCCAGCAGTTTTCGAGGGGCCCAGTACTTC. The chain uses TRBV27 and TRBJ2-5; D is perhaps TRBD1 or TRBD2 (5 bases each). The CDR3 has 11 residues. V lost 3 bases to trimming and J lost 9 bases, with 8 bases between them. CDR1 is MNHEY and CDR2 is SMNVEV in the germline V gene (reference sequence).

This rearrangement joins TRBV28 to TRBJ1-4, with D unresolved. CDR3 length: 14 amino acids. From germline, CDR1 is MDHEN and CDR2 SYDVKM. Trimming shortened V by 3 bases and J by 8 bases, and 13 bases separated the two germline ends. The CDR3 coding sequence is TGTGCCAGCAGTTTCAGTGGAGTAGGGGAAAAACTGTTTTTT. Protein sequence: CASSFSGVGEKLFF. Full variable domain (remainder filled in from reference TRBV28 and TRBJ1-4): DVKVTQSSRYLVKRTGEKVFLECVQDMDHENMFWYRQDPGLGLRLIYFSYDVKMKEKGDIPEGYSVSREKKERFSLILESASTNQTSMYLCASSFSGVGEKLFFGSGTQLSVL.

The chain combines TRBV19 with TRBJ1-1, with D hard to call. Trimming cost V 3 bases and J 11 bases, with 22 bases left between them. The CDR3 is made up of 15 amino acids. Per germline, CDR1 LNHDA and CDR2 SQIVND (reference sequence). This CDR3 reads CASSMVTKKPAVAFF. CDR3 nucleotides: TGTGCCAGTAGTATGGTAACGAAGAAGCCCGCGGTGGCTTTCTTT.

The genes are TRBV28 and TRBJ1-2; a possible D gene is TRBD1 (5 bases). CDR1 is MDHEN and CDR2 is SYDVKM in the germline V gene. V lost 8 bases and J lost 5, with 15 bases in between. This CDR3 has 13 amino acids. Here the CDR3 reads CASGSRASYGYTF. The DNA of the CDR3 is TGTGCCAGCGGTTCCAGGGCCTCTTATGGCTACACCTTC.

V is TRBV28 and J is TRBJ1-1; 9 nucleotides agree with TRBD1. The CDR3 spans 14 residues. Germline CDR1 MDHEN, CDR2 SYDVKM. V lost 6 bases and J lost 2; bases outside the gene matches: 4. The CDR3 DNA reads TGTGCCAGCAGGGCGACAGGGGGAAACACTGAAGCTTTCTTT. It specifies CASRATGGNTEAFF.

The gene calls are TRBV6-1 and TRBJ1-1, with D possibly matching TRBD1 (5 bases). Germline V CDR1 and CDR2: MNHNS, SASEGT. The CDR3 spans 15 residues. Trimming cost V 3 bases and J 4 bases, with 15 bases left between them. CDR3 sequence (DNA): TGTGCCAGCAGTGAGAGGGACGAGGGAACCACTGAAGCTTTCTTT. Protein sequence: CASSERDEGTTEAFF.

The CDR3 nucleotides are TGTGCCAGCTTCGGGGCCGGGAGGGGCACCGGGGAGCTGTTTTTT. It encodes CASFGAGRGTGELFF. This chain uses TRBV2 with TRBJ2-2; 8 bases are shared with TRBD2. Per germline, CDR1 SNHLY and CDR2 FYNNEI. The CDR3 is 15 amino acids. Germline trimming cut 8 bases from V and 4 bases from J; bases unmatched to any gene: 9. The entire variable domain, with the rest obtained from reference TRBV2 and TRBJ2-2, is as follows: EPEVTQTPSHQVTQMGQEVILRCVPISNHLYFYWYRQILGQKVEFLVSFYNNEISEKSEIFDDQFSVERPDGSNFTLKIRSTKLEDSAMYFCASFGAGRGTGELFFGEGSRLTVL.

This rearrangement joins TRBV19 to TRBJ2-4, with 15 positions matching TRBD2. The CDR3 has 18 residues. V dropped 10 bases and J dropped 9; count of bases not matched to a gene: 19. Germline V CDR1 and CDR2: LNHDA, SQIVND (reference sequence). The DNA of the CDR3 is TGTGCCACCACAAAGTGGACTAGCGGGAGGGCGGTGCTAAGCATTCAGTACTTC. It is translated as CATTKWTSGRAVLSIQYF.

The CDR3 coding sequence is TGTGCCAGCAGTGAATTAGGGGGTTCCTATAATTCACCCCTCCACTTT. Its translation: CASSELGGSYNSPLHF. The rearrangement uses TRBV25-1 and TRBJ1-6, with D perhaps TRBD1 (6 bases). V dropped 1 base and J dropped 1 base, with 8 bases sitting between them. Germline V gene lookup returns CDR1 MGHDK and CDR2 SYGVNS. The CDR3 has 16 amino acids.

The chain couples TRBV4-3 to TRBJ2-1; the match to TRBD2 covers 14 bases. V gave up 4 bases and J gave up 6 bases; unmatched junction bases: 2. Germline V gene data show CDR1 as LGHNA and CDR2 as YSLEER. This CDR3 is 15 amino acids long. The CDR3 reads CASSRLAGGGNEQFF. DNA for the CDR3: TGCGCCAGCAGCCGACTAGCGGGAGGGGGCAATGAGCAGTTCTTC.

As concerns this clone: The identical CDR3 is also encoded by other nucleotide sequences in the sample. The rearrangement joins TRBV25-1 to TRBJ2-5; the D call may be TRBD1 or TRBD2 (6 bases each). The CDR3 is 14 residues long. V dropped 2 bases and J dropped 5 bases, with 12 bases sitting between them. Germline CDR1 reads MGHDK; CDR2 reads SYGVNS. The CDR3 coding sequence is TGTGCCAGCAGTGAAGGAGGGGGAGGTGAGACCCAGTACTTC. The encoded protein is CASSEGGGGETQYF.

CDR3 in DNA: TGTGCCAGCAGTTCCTTGGACGGATATCAGCCCCAGCATTTT. Its protein is CASSSLDGYQPQHF. V and J are TRBV28 and TRBJ1-5; D remains unclear. CDR1 is MDHEN, CDR2 SYDVKM, per germline. The CDR3 has 14 residues. Trimming cost V 4 bases and J 5 bases, with 12 bases left between them.

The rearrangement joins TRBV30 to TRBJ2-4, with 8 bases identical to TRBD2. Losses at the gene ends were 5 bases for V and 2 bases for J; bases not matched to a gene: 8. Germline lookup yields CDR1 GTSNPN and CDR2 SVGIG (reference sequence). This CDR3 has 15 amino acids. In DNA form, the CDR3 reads TGTGCCTGGTCCCCGGCGGGGGGATCCAAAAACATTCAGTACTTC. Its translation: CAWSPAGGSKNIQYF.

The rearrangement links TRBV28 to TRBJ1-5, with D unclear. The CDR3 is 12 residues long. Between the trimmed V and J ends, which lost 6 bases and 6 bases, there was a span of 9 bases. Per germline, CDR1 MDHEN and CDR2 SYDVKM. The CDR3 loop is CASRVGSQPQHF. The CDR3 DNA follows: TGTGCCAGCAGGGTGGGGAGTCAGCCCCAGCATTTT.